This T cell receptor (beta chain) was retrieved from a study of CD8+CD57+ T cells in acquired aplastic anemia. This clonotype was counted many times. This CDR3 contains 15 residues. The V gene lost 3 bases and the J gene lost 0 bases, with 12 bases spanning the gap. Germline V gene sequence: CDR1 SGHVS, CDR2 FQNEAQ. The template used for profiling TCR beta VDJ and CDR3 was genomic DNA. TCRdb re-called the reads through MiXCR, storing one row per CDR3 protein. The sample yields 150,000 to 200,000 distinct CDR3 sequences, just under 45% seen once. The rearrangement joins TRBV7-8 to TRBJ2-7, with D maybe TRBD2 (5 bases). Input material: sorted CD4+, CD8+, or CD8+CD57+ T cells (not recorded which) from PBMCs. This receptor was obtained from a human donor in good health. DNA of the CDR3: TGTGCCAGCAGCTTCCCCCGGGAACGCTCCTACGAGCAGTACTTC. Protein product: CASSFPRERSYEQYF.